This TCR beta chain was obtained from a study of Ad26.COV2.S vaccination and SARS-CoV-2 variants. Deletions cut 5 bases from V and 3 bases from J, with 14 bases between. Germline V lookup: CDR1 LGHNT, CDR2 FRNRAP. There are 15 residues in the CDR3. Points from the study as a whole: Reported findings describe substantial breadth in spike-specific CD8+ and CD4+ T cell responses following vaccination. Analytic work on TCR breadth and depth might have understated the full extent of total T cell responses. Breadth of non-spike TCRs did not differ between vaccinees and placebo recipients.

Here immunoSEQ multiplex PCR was the method, and the copy in TCRdb shows in-frame clones only, minus some. The data hold about 350,000 clones, with 92% observed a single time. Concerning this clone: Its matching antigen is unknown.

This TCR was recovered from a human donor who had recovered from COVID-19. The chain carries TRBV12-5 and TRBJ1-5; TRBD1 might be the D (5 bases). The sample was peripheral blood, taken after recovery from COVID-19. The CDR3 reads CASGPGTPNNQPQHF. The CDR3 region has the DNA TGTGCTAGTGGTCCAGGGACTCCCAACAATCAGCCCCAGCATTTT.